These 25 T cell receptor beta chains originate from one sample sequenced in a study of T cells after yellow fever vaccination (dated by TCRdb to 2018 to 2020). Libraries were constructed by 5' RACE. Instrument used: Illumina NovaSeq 6000. TCRdb's own reprocessing of the public reads used fastp at Q25 and MiXCR and kept productive beta chains. When rows share a CDR3 protein, they turn into one entry using the most common DNA and genes. For this sample there are about 350,000 distinct CDR3 sequences; around 12% appear just once. The top ten hold roughly 3.1% of the sample. Read against the paper, the sample's treatment or condition label means: live attenuated yellow fever vaccine strain. The sample in question was CD4+ T cells sorted from PBMCs, obtained 15 days after the yellow fever booster vaccination. These receptors all come from a man aged 18 to 29 who received the YFV17D yellow fever vaccine.

The chain has TRBV5-5 and TRBJ1-2, with D hard to call. Germline CDR1 reads SGHKS; CDR2 reads YYEKEE (reference sequence). The V end lost 2 bases, the J end lost 5 bases, and 10 bases lay between the germline ends. The CDR3 spans 13 residues. This chain's CDR3 is CASSLRHLYGYTF. CDR3 bases: TGTGCCAGCAGCTTACGACATCTTTATGGCTACACCTTC.

On this clonotype itself: A read error may explain this, as a much larger clone is one base away. The chain uses TRBV12-3 or TRBV12-4 and TRBJ2-1; 8 bases fit TRBD2. CDR3 length: 14 residues. CDR3 protein: CAISLAGRPNEQFF. The CDR3 DNA follows: TGTGCCATCAGTTTAGCGGGACGACCCAATGAGCAGTTCTTC.

CDR3 protein: CASSVGGGQSTEAFF. CDR3 nucleotide sequence: TGTGCCAGCAGCGTAGGAGGGGGACAGAGCACTGAAGCTTTCTTT. V and J are TRBV9 and TRBJ1-1; TRBD1 agrees at 7 bases. Germline trimming cut 0 bases from V and 4 bases from J; bases unmatched to any gene: 6. The CDR3 length is 15 residues. Germline V gene sequence: CDR1 SGDLS, CDR2 YYNGEE. Together with reference TRBV9 and TRBJ1-1, the CDR3 gives the full variable domain: DSGVTQTPKHLITATGQRVTLRCSPRSGDLSVYWYQQSLDQGLQFLIQYYNGEERAKGNILERFSAQQFPDLHSELNLSSLELGDSALYFCASSVGGGQSTEAFFGQGTRLTVV.

V gene TRBV12-3 or TRBV12-4 combines with J gene TRBJ1-2; weak D call: TRBD1 (5 bases). Trimming took off 1 base at V and 4 bases at J, with 10 bases between the two ends. CDR3 length equals 14 residues. The CDR3 reads CASSLGQLGYGYTF. Here the CDR3 DNA reads TGTGCCAGCAGTTTAGGACAGCTAGGCTATGGCTACACCTTC.

The chain carries TRBV7-3 and TRBJ2-2, with 8 bases that match TRBD2. Germline lookup yields CDR1 SGHTA and CDR2 FQGTGA. The junction had 10 bases not matched to a gene; V was cut back by 6 bases and J by 7 bases. There are 15 residues in the CDR3. CDR3 loop: CASSPGGGRGGELFF. The CDR3 DNA sequence: TGTGCCAGCAGTCCCGGGGGGGGCCGTGGCGGGGAGCTGTTTTTT.

CDR3 residues: CAGSTGDNEQFF. CDR3 in DNA: TGTGCCGGATCAACAGGAGACAATGAGCAGTTCTTC. The chain uses TRBV18 and TRBJ2-1; possible D gene TRBD1, 5 bases. Germline lookup yields CDR1 KGHSH and CDR2 LQKENI. The CDR3 totals 12 residues. Trimming left V 11 bases short and J 5 bases short, with 13 bases between. Drawing the rest from reference TRBV18 and TRBJ2-1, the complete variable domain is NAGVMQNPRHLVRRRGQEARLRCSPMKGHSHVYWYRQLPEEGLKFMVYLQKENIIDESGMPKERFSAEFPKEGPSILRIQQVVRGDSAAYFCAGSTGDNEQFFGPGTRLTVL.

The chain recombines TRBV14 with TRBJ2-3; D not certain. Germline V gene data show CDR1 as SGHDN and CDR2 as FVKESK. The V end was cut by 4 bases, the J end by 7 bases, with 6 bases between. The CDR3 consists of 11 residues. CDR3 amino acids: CASSRTYTQYF. The CDR3 DNA reads TGTGCCAGCAGCCGGACCTATACGCAGTATTTT.

This clonotype was seen ten or more times. The chain recombines TRBV4-3 with TRBJ2-2; a possible D gene is TRBD1 (5 bases). The CDR3 is made up of 15 amino acids. Per germline, CDR1 LGHNA and CDR2 YSLEER. With 0 bases removed from V and 6 bases from J, the gap between germline ends came to 11 bases. CDR3 sequence: CASSQEYRMAGELFF. The CDR3 DNA is TGCGCCAGCAGCCAAGAGTACAGGATGGCCGGGGAGCTGTTTTTT.

There are many counts of this clonotype. V gene TRBV9 combines with J gene TRBJ2-1; TRBD1 matches 8 bases. The CDR3 covers 15 residues. V shed 2 bases and J 8 bases; nucleotides not matched to a gene: 9. CDR1 SGDLS and CDR2 YYNGEE come from the germline V gene. The CDR3: CASSVRQGMFHEQFF. Here the CDR3 DNA reads TGTGCCAGCAGCGTGAGACAGGGGATGTTCCATGAGCAGTTCTTC.

There are many counts of this clonotype. The V and J genes are TRBV11-2 and TRBJ2-1, with a tentative D call TRBD2 (5 bases). Germline CDR1 SGHAT, CDR2 FQNNGV. The CDR3 totals 14 residues. V shed 5 bases and J shed 5 bases, with 13 bases lying between them. The DNA of the CDR3 is TGTGCCAGCAGCCCCCTTAGGAGGAACAATGAGCAGTTCTTC. Protein sequence: CASSPLRRNNEQFF.

The V call is TRBV15, the J call TRBJ2-7, with D unclear. V was cut by 3 bases and J by 9 bases, with 21 bases left in between. The CDR3 has 15 amino acids. CDR1 is LNHNV, CDR2 YYDKDF, per germline (reference sequence). CDR3 sequence (DNA): TGTGCCACCAGCAGGACCCCGGACCGCGACTCATGGCAGTACTTC. The encoded protein is CATSRTPDRDSWQYF.

The table lists this clonotype with a few counts. The genes are TRBV12-3 or TRBV12-4 and TRBJ1-4, with D tentatively TRBD1 (5 bases). This CDR3 has 14 amino acids. Trimming pared 3 bases from V and 4 bases from J, leaving 9 bases between. As DNA, the CDR3 is TGTGCCAGCAGTTTCCGGGACTTTAATGAAAAACTGTTTTTT. Protein product: CASSFRDFNEKLFF.

This sequence joins TRBV5-1 and TRBJ1-4; D may be TRBD1 (5 bases). The CDR3 spans 15 residues. CDR1 is SGHRS, CDR2 YFSETQ, per germline. Trimming removed 0 bases at V and 4 bases at J, with 10 bases between. The CDR3 nucleotides read TGCGCCAGCAGCTTGGGACAGTTCCTTAATGAAAAACTGTTTTTT. Translating it yields CASSLGQFLNEKLFF.

V is TRBV11-2 and J is TRBJ2-7; D is uncertain. The germline gives CDR1 SGHAT, CDR2 FQNNGV. V was trimmed by 6 bases and J by 1 base, leaving 13 bases between them. This CDR3 has 14 residues. Here the CDR3 reads CASSRGYGSYEQYV. CDR3 bases: TGTGCCAGCAGTCGAGGATACGGGTCCTACGAGCAGTACGTC.

This clonotype has only a few counts. V gene TRBV7-2 combines with J gene TRBJ2-7; D unresolved. The V end was cut by 2 bases, the J end by 3 bases, with 14 bases between. Germline V lookup: CDR1 SGHTA, CDR2 FQGNSA. The CDR3 has 15 amino acids. The CDR3 reads CASSLSEAPGYEQYF. CDR3 in DNA: TGTGCCAGCAGCTTATCAGAAGCCCCCGGCTACGAGCAGTACTTC.

This clonotype has a handful of counts. This chain links TRBV11-2 with TRBJ2-4; no definite D call. The CDR3 loop spans 16 amino acids. The V end lost 0 bases, the J end lost 1 base, and 10 bases lay between the germline ends. Germline CDR1 and CDR2: SGHAT and FQNNGV. The CDR3 loop is CASSLELTPAKNIQYF. The CDR3 bases are TGTGCCAGCAGCTTAGAACTGACACCCGCCAAAAACATTCAGTACTTC.

This clonotype was detected only a few times. This chain connects TRBV9 to TRBJ2-3; the match to TRBD1 covers 7 bases. The CDR3 is made up of 16 amino acids. With V trimmed by 4 bases and J by 6 bases, 14 bases remained unmatched. Germline V gene sequence: CDR1 SGDLS, CDR2 YYNGEE. The DNA for the CDR3 is TGTGCCAGCAGCTCGCGACAGGGCCCCCCTCCGGATACGCAGTATTTT. Translation gives CASSSRQGPPPDTQYF.

The rearrangement uses TRBV19 and TRBJ1-5; D call uncertain. V lost 6 bases and J 2 bases, leaving 8 bases between the germline ends. CDR1 and CDR2 (germline): LNHDA, SQIVND (reference sequence). This CDR3 contains 13 residues. DNA for the CDR3: TGTGCCAGTAGCGACGGCCGCAATCAGCCCCAGCATTTT. It yields the protein CASSDGRNQPQHF. Combining the CDR3 with reference TRBV19 and TRBJ1-5 gives the whole variable domain DGGITQSPKYLFRKEGQNVTLSCEQNLNHDAMYWYRQDPGQGLRLIYYSQIVNDFQKGDIAEGYSVSREKKESFPLTVTSAQKNPTAFYLCASSDGRNQPQHFGDGTRLSIL.

The V and J genes are TRBV9 and TRBJ1-4, with TRBD1 as a possible D gene (5 bases). Between the trimmed V and J ends, which lost 1 base and 5 bases, there was a span of 9 bases. Per germline, CDR1 SGDLS and CDR2 YYNGEE. The CDR3 extends over 14 amino acids. The CDR3 loop is CASSVMGTNEKLFF. As DNA, the CDR3 is TGTGCCAGCAGCGTAATGGGGACGAATGAAAAACTGTTTTTT.

The table lists this clonotype with a few counts. Written as DNA, the CDR3 is TGTGCCATCAGCGGGACTAGCGGGGGCGTAACAGATACGCAGTATTTT. As protein: CAISGTSGGVTDTQYF. The V and J genes are TRBV10-3 and TRBJ2-3; 14 positions agree with TRBD2. The CDR3 spans 16 residues. The J segment lost 3 bases and the V segment lost 6 bases, leaving 5 bases of the junction unmatched. The germline V gene encodes CDR1 ENHRY and CDR2 SYGVKD.

For the CDR3, the DNA is TGCGCCAGCAGCTTGACGGAGGGCGGGGAGCTGTTTTTT. Its protein is CASSLTEGGELFF. This chain joins TRBV5-1 and TRBJ2-2; possible D gene TRBD2, 6 bases. The CDR3 runs to 13 residues. Trimming stripped 1 base from V and 7 bases from J, with 8 bases between. Germline CDR1 SGHRS, CDR2 YFSETQ.

The sample holds a few counts of this clonotype. This chain connects TRBV9 to TRBJ1-1; weak D call: TRBD1 (5 bases). This CDR3 comprises 14 residues. CDR1 and CDR2 (germline): SGDLS, YYNGEE. V was pared by 0 bases and J by 4 bases, with 10 bases between. In nucleotides, the CDR3 is TGTGCCAGCAGCGTAGAAGGGGTTGGCACTGAAGCTTTCTTT. This sequence encodes CASSVEGVGTEAFF.

V is TRBV25-1 and J is TRBJ1-1, with D perhaps matching TRBD1 (6 bases). CDR1 is MGHDK, CDR2 SYGVNS, per germline. Between the trimmed V and J ends, which lost 8 bases and 4 bases, there was a span of 20 bases. This CDR3 has 15 amino acids. The CDR3 here is CASGQGGYPGTEAFF. The CDR3 DNA follows: TGTGCCAGCGGCCAAGGGGGGTACCCTGGCACTGAAGCTTTCTTT. Full variable domain (remainder filled in from reference TRBV25-1 and TRBJ1-1): EADIYQTPRYLVIGTGKKITLECSQTMGHDKMYWYQQDPGMELHLIHYSYGVNSTEKGDLSSESTVSRIRTEHFPLTLESARPSHTSQYLCASGQGGYPGTEAFFGQGTRLTVV.

This clonotype was detected only a few times. The rearrangement joins TRBV11-2 to TRBJ2-5; 7 nucleotides line up with TRBD1. Germline loops: CDR1 SGHAT, CDR2 FQNNGV. J gave up 4 bases and V 2 bases, and 4 bases lay outside the gene matches. The length of the CDR3 is 14 residues. This CDR3 reads CASSLRPGGETQYF. CDR3 DNA: TGTGCCAGCAGCTTAAGGCCAGGGGGAGAGACCCAGTACTTC.

The gene calls are TRBV6-6 and TRBJ2-7; D gene uncertain. Germline CDR1 is MNHNY and CDR2 is SVGAGI (reference sequence). The CDR3 runs to 11 residues. V dropped 6 bases and J dropped 6 bases, with 9 bases sitting between them. The CDR3 nucleotides are TGTGCCAGCAGAATCATGGGCGAGCAGTACTTC. Encoded protein: CASRIMGEQYF.